Following are 7 T cell receptor beta chains from one sample sequenced in a study of blood T cell repertoires in COVID-19. The table came from immunoSEQ multiplex PCR; TCRdb's copy has only in-frame clones and leaves some out. The sample lists about 88,000 clones, over 80% occurring once. Sequencing was performed on peripheral blood. The receptor set was obtained from a man older than 75 with acute or convalescent COVID-19.

This clone was seen more than once but under ten times. The rearrangement links TRBV3-1 (or the pseudogene TRBV3-2) to TRBJ2-1, with TRBD2 matching 13 bases. The trim removed 3 bases at V and 5 bases at J, leaving 7 bases unmatched. Germline assignment: CDR1 LGHDT and CDR2 YNNKEL (reference sequence). This CDR3 contains 17 residues. This CDR3 reads CASSHYLGLAGDNEQFF. Written as DNA, the CDR3 is TGTGCCAGCAGCCACTACCTTGGACTAGCGGGGGACAATGAGCAGTTCTTC.

The chain uses TRBV18 and TRBJ1-1; D gene unclear. From germline, CDR1 is KGHSH and CDR2 LQKENI. V lost 3 bases, J lost 7 bases, and 9 bases lay in between. The CDR3 consists of 12 residues. CDR3 in DNA: TGTGCCAGCTCACCCCGGGATGGTGAAGCTTTCTTT. Its protein product is CASSPRDGEAFF.

The rearrangement joins TRBV12-3 or TRBV12-4 to TRBJ1-1; no firm D call. CDR3 length: 12 residues. The germline V and J ends were trimmed by 6 bases and 6 bases, with 11 bases remaining between them. In DNA form, the CDR3 reads TGTGCCAGCAGAACCACAGCTCCTGAAGCTTTCTTT. It yields the protein CASRTTAPEAFF.

The count of this clone is one. The chain links TRBV9 to TRBJ1-4, with D possibly being TRBD1 (5 bases). V was trimmed by 3 bases and J by 5 bases, leaving 17 bases between them. CDR3 size: 16 residues. Germline CDR1 and CDR2: SGDLS and YYNGEE. CDR3 amino acids: CASSARIRDSNEKLFF. Here the CDR3 DNA reads TGTGCCAGCAGCGCTCGGATCCGGGACTCAAATGAAAAACTGTTTTTT.

The rearrangement joins TRBV11-3 to TRBJ1-1; a possible D gene is TRBD1 (5 bases). The V gene's germline CDR1 is SGHNT and CDR2 YENEEA. Trimming left V 8 bases short and J 6 bases short, with 19 bases between. The CDR3 loop spans 14 amino acids. DNA for the CDR3: TGTGCCAGCTGGGGACGGGGGGGTATAGCTGAAGCTTTCTTT. Its protein is CASWGRGGIAEAFF.

This chain links TRBV2 with TRBJ2-2; 10 positions match TRBD1. V lost 0 bases and J lost 4; bases outside the gene matches: 5. This CDR3 comprises 17 residues. Per germline, CDR1 SNHLY and CDR2 FYNNEI. The CDR3 DNA reads as TGTGCCAGCAGTGAAGCGGGGGGACAGGGGCGCACCGGGGAGCTGTTTTTT. This sequence encodes CASSEAGGQGRTGELFF.

The CDR3 region is CAIRAHGALGYTF. DNA of the CDR3: TGTGCCATCCGGGCCCATGGGGCCCTAGGCTACACCTTC. This chain uses TRBV6-5 with TRBJ1-2; a weak D match, TRBD1 (5 bases). The germline V gene has CDR1 MNHEY and CDR2 SVGAGI. The CDR3 has 13 residues. V shed 10 bases and J shed 8 bases, with 20 bases lying between them.